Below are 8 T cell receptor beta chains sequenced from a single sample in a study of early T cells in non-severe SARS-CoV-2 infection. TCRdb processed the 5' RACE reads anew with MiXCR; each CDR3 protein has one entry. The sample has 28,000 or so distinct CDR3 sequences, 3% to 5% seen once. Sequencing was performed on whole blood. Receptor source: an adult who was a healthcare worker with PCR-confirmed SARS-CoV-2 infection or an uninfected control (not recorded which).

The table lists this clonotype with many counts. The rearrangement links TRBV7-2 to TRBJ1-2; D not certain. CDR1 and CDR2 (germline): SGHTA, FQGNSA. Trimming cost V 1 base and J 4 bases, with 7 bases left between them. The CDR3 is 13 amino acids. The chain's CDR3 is CASSLEQIYGYTF. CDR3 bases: TGTGCCAGCAGCTTAGAACAGATCTATGGCTACACCTTC.

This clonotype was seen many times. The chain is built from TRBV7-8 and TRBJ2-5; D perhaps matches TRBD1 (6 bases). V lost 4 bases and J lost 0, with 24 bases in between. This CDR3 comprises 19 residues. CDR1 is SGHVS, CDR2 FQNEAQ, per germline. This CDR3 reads CASSYPDSIFNFHQETQYF. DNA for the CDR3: TGTGCCAGCAGCTACCCGGACAGCATTTTTAACTTCCACCAAGAGACCCAGTACTTC.

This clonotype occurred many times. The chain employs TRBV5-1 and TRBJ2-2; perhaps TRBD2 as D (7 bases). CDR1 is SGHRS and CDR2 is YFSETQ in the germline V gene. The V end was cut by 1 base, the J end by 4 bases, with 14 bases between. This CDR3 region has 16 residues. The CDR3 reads CASSLQGGGVTGELFF. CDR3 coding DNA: TGCGCCAGCAGCTTGCAAGGCGGGGGCGTCACCGGGGAGCTGTTTTTT. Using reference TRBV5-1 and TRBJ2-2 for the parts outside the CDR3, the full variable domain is KAGVTQTPRYLIKTRGQQVTLSCSPISGHRSVSWYQQTPGQGLQFLFEYFSETQRNKGNFPGRFSGRQFSNSRSEMNVSTLELGDSALYLCASSLQGGGVTGELFFGEGSRLTVL.

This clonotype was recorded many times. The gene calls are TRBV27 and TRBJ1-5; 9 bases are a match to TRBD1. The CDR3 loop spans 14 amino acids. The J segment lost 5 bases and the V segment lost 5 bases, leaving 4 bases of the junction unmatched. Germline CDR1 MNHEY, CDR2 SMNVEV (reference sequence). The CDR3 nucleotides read TGTGCCAGCAGTCCGGACAGGGGAGATCAGCCCCAGCATTTT. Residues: CASSPDRGDQPQHF.

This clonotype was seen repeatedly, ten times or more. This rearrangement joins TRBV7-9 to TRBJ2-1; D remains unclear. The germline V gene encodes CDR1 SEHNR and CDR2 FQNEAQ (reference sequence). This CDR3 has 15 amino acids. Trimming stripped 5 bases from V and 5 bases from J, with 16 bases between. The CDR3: CASSHVDLRNNEQFF. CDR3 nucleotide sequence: TGTGCCAGCAGCCACGTCGACCTCCGAAACAATGAGCAGTTCTTC.

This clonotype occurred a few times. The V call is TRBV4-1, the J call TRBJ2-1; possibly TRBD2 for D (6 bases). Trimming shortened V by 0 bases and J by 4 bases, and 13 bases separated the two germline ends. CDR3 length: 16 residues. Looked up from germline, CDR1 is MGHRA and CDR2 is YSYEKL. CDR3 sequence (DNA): TGCGCCAGCAGCCAAGAGGGGGGACGGAGATACAATGAGCAGTTCTTC. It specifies CASSQEGGRRYNEQFF.

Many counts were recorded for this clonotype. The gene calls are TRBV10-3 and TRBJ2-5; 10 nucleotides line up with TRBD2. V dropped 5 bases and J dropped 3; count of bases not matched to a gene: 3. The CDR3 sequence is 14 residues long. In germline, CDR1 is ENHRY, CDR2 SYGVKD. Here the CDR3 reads CAISPSGREETQYF. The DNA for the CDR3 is TGTGCCATCAGTCCCAGCGGGAGGGAAGAGACCCAGTACTTC.

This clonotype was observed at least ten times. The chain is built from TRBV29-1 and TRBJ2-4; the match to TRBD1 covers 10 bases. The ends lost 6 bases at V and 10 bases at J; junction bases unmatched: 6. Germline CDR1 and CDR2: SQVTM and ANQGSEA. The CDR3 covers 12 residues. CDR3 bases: TGCAGCGTGGCAGGGACAGGGGAGATTCAGTACTTC. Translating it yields CSVAGTGEIQYF.